The T cell receptor (beta chain) under discussion was sequenced for a study of human T cells and chemical hapten exposure. For the study at large: Epicutaneous patch tests delivered 0.01% DPC to the upper back, with evaluation at 6 days. Slight differences in pooled library volume were the main source of varying TCR yields across samples.

This clonotype came up a few times. The time point here: patch test 1, 2 weeks after DPC sensitization. The treatment was: therapeutic diphenylcyclopropenone sensitization with weekly scalp DPC. Each CDR3 protein gets one entry after TCRdb re-called the RACE reads with MiXCR. The sample gives 60,000 to 80,000 distinct CDR3 sequences, about 32% of which show up once; about 10% is in the top ten. The trim removed 7 bases at V and 4 bases at J, leaving 7 bases unmatched. Germline values: CDR1 SQVTM, CDR2 ANQGSEA. The CDR3 loop spans 13 amino acids. This chain uses TRBV29-1 with TRBJ1-1; the match to TRBD1 covers 9 bases. This receptor was taken from a man in his forties with alopecia areata. Some clones in this sample may be carry-over from other donors' samples. Sequenced here: whole blood, sampled in connection with sensitization to the hapten diphenylcyclopropenone (DPC). This CDR3 is CSAQWGQGTEAFF. As DNA, the CDR3 is TGCAGCGCCCAGTGGGGACAGGGCACTGAAGCTTTCTTT.